These 29 T cell receptor beta chains were sequenced from one sample in a study of T cells in Graves' hyperthyroidism and ophthalmopathy. Regions amplified from RNA transcripts were the TCR beta CDR3 regions. During a first-round RT-PCR of the TCR CDR3, the HTBI primer set was used. TCRdb reprocessed the multiplex PCR reads via MiXCR and lists one record per CDR3 protein. The repertoire holds 200,000 to 250,000 distinct CDR3 sequences, around 16% seen once, with 53% in the top ten. The sequencing sample was made of blood. The receptor source for this set is a woman between 45 and 65 years old with Graves' hyperthyroidism.

Ten or more counts support this clonotype. V is TRBV4-1 and J is TRBJ2-1, with a tentative D call TRBD2 (6 bases). The CDR3 contains 15 residues. The germline V gene encodes CDR1 MGHRA and CDR2 YSYEKL. The V gene lost 6 bases and the J gene lost 3 bases, with 15 bases spanning the gap. As DNA, the CDR3 is TGCGCCAGCAGGAGGCCTTCGGGAGACTACAATGAGCAGTTCTTC. The encoded protein is CASRRPSGDYNEQFF.

At least ten counts were recorded for this clonotype. CDR3 bases: TGTGCCAGCAGCTTAGGACATCAGGGAAAGTACTTC. Its protein product is CASSLGHQGKYF. V usage is TRBV11-3 and J usage is TRBJ2-5, with a tentative D call TRBD1 (5 bases). This CDR3 comprises 12 residues. Germline loops: CDR1 SGHNT, CDR2 YENEEA. Trimming stripped 1 base from V and 12 bases from J, with 12 bases between.

The J gene is TRBJ1-3, the V gene TRBV19, with D tentatively TRBD1 (6 bases). CDR3 size: 14 residues. Trimming removed 3 bases at V and 4 bases at J, with 10 bases between. Germline V gene sequence: CDR1 LNHDA, CDR2 SQIVND (reference sequence). CDR3 residues: CASSMRGPGNTIYF. In DNA form, the CDR3 reads TGTGCCAGTAGTATGCGGGGGCCGGGAAACACCATATATTTT.

Remarks on this clonotype: A clone one base away is much larger, so this may be a read error. The chain is built from TRBV6-1 and TRBJ2-7; the match to TRBD2 covers 9 bases. The CDR3 sequence is 17 residues long. The germline V gene has CDR1 MNHNS and CDR2 SASEGT. The CDR3 is CASGEPAGGFGPYEQYF. The CDR3 DNA is TGTGCCAGCGGTGAACCGGCGGGAGGGTTTGGGCCCTACGAGCAGTACTTC.

This clonotype was picked up many times. J is TRBJ2-3 and V is TRBV12-3 or TRBV12-4, with D possibly called TRBD1 or TRBD2 (5 bases each). V was pared by 5 bases and J by 3 bases, with 18 bases between. The CDR3 sequence is 16 residues long. CDR3 sequence: CASSPLGDVITDTQYF. CDR3 nucleotides: TGTGCCAGCAGTCCCCTAGGGGACGTAATAACAGATACGCAGTATTTT.

Many counts were recorded for this clonotype. The chain links TRBV5-1 to TRBJ2-7; no clear D. The CDR3 is made up of 15 amino acids. Trimming removed 5 bases at V and 0 bases at J, with 15 bases between. The V gene's germline CDR1 is SGHRS and CDR2 YFSETQ. The CDR3 DNA is TGCGCCAGCAGACCCGATGGGCTCAACTCCTACGAGCAGTACTTC. It is translated as CASRPDGLNSYEQYF.

Many counts were recorded for this clonotype. The V and J genes are TRBV2 and TRBJ1-1; 9 nucleotides line up with TRBD1. The trim removed 7 bases at V and 0 bases at J, leaving 15 bases unmatched. The germline CDR1 and CDR2 sequences are SNHLY and FYNNEI. The CDR3 runs 18 residues. For the CDR3, the DNA is TGTGCCAGCACCAAGAGGGGACAGGGAGCGGGTTTGAACACTGAAGCTTTCTTT. The encoded protein is CASTKRGQGAGLNTEAFF.

The chain joins TRBV29-1 to TRBJ2-3, with TRBD2 identical over 10 bases. Trimming removed 3 bases from V and 0 bases from J; junction bases left unmatched: 9. Germline CDR1 and CDR2: SQVTM and ANQGSEA. This CDR3 spans 17 amino acids. The CDR3 loop reads CSVDIAGGLPSTDTQYF. The CDR3 nucleotides are TGCAGCGTTGATATAGCGGGAGGACTTCCTAGCACAGATACGCAGTATTTT.

This clonotype was found many times. The J gene is TRBJ2-2, the V gene TRBV6-1; 7 bases map to TRBD2. V gave up 8 bases and J gave up 4 bases; unmatched junction bases: 7. Germline V gives CDR1 MNHNS, CDR2 SASEGT. This CDR3 region has 14 residues. CDR3 amino acids: CASYAGEGTGELFF. The CDR3 DNA sequence: TGTGCCAGCTACGCGGGAGAAGGCACCGGGGAGCTGTTTTTT.

The chain couples TRBV6-2 or TRBV6-3 to TRBJ1-5; perhaps TRBD1 as D (6 bases). The CDR3 covers 12 residues. CDR1 MNHEY and CDR2 SVGEGT come from the germline V gene. V was clipped by 2 bases and J by 8 bases, with 7 bases between them. This CDR3 is CASSYPGEPQHF. CDR3 nucleotides: TGTGCCAGCAGTTACCCAGGGGAGCCCCAGCATTTT.

This clonotype was seen ten or more times. This chain uses TRBV18 with TRBJ2-7; 10 bases match TRBD1. J was trimmed by 5 bases and V by 3 bases; bases with no gene match: 4. CDR1 is KGHSH, CDR2 LQKENI, per germline. The CDR3 runs 14 residues. This CDR3 reads CASSPGTGVDEQYF. The CDR3 region has the DNA TGTGCCAGCTCACCCGGGACAGGGGTGGACGAGCAGTACTTC.

The chain uses TRBV2 and TRBJ1-2, with 8 nucleotides matching TRBD1. V dropped 6 bases and J dropped 0; count of bases not matched to a gene: 6. Germline assignment: CDR1 SNHLY and CDR2 FYNNEI. The CDR3 has 15 amino acids. Written as DNA, the CDR3 is TGTGCCAGCAGGGACAGGGAGAAGACTAACTATGGCTACACCTTC. Its translation: CASRDREKTNYGYTF. The full variable domain, completed using reference TRBV2 and TRBJ1-2, is EPEVTQTPSHQVTQMGQEVILRCVPISNHLYFYWYRQILGQKVEFLVSFYNNEISEKSEIFDDQFSVERPDGSNFTLKIRSTKLEDSAMYFCASRDREKTNYGYTFGSGTRLTVV.

In its sample, this clonotype was seen many times. The chain uses TRBV11-2 and TRBJ1-2; the D gene is possibly TRBD1 (5 bases). Germline loops: CDR1 SGHAT, CDR2 FQNNGV. Trimming removed 3 bases from V and 4 bases from J, with 18 bases in between. There are 16 residues in the CDR3. In nucleotides, the CDR3 is TGTGCCAGCAGCTTCGCAGGGAGGGGTATGGGCTATGGCTACACCTTC. This translates into CASSFAGRGMGYGYTF.

This clonotype was seen at least ten times. The rearrangement links TRBV7-2 to TRBJ1-2, with D possibly matching TRBD1 (6 bases). The CDR3 is made up of 16 amino acids. Germline V lookup: CDR1 SGHTA, CDR2 FQGNSA. Trimming took off 6 bases at V and 4 bases at J, with 21 bases between the two ends. CDR3 protein: CASSYTTGMESYGYTF. CDR3 sequence (DNA): TGTGCCAGCAGTTATACTACAGGGATGGAGAGCTATGGCTACACCTTC.

This clonotype was picked up many times. The V call is TRBV6-1, the J call TRBJ2-7; perhaps D is TRBD1 or TRBD2 (5 bases each). The length of the CDR3 is 14 residues. Per the germline V gene, CDR1 is MNHNS and CDR2 is SASEGT. The V gene lost 6 bases and the J gene lost 1 base, with 13 bases spanning the gap. The CDR3 DNA reads TGTGCCAGCAGGAGGACACGGACTTCCTACGAGCAGTACTTC. Translation: CASRRTRTSYEQYF.

This chain connects TRBV6-2 or TRBV6-3 to TRBJ2-2; 9 nucleotides agree with TRBD1. Germline CDR1 and CDR2: MNHEY and SVGEGT. CDR3 size: 21 residues. V lost 5 bases and J lost 5; bases outside the gene matches: 24. The CDR3 protein is CASSIPTGGAAFLEGTGELFF. CDR3 in DNA: TGTGCCAGCAGTATCCCCACAGGGGGCGCTGCTTTCTTGGAGGGGACCGGGGAGCTGTTTTTT.

The rearrangement links TRBV6-1 to TRBJ1-2; D remains unclear. V lost 8 bases, J lost 7 bases, and 11 bases lay in between. CDR3 length equals 11 residues. Germline V gives CDR1 MNHNS, CDR2 SASEGT. The chain's CDR3 is CASRLGGGYTF. Written as DNA, the CDR3 is TGTGCCAGCCGCTTGGGAGGTGGCTACACCTTC.

This clonotype was counted between two and nine times. The chain carries TRBV11-3 and TRBJ1-1; tentatively, D is TRBD1 (5 bases). CDR3 length: 15 amino acids. V was trimmed by 7 bases and J by 2 bases, leaving 17 bases between them. Germline CDR1 and CDR2: SGHNT and YENEEA. The CDR3, as DNA: TGTGCCAGCACCCTAACTGGGGGGGTTAACACTGAAGCTTTCTTT. Amino acid sequence: CASTLTGGVNTEAFF.

This clonotype was detected only a few times. This chain joins TRBV4-1 and TRBJ2-2; 10 nucleotides agree with TRBD2. The V and J ends lost 0 bases and 4 bases, in that order; junction bases with no gene match: 8. The CDR3 extends over 18 amino acids. The germline V gene encodes CDR1 MGHRA and CDR2 YSYEKL. The CDR3 reads CASSQDRPSGSSTGELFF. CDR3 nucleotide sequence: TGCGCCAGCAGCCAAGATCGGCCTAGCGGGAGTTCCACCGGGGAGCTGTTTTTT.

This clonotype was counted between two and nine times. The V gene is TRBV14, the J gene TRBJ1-1, with D possibly matching TRBD1 (6 bases). The CDR3 covers 15 residues. V was trimmed by 1 base and J by 1 base, leaving 10 bases between them. Germline V lookup: CDR1 SGHDN, CDR2 FVKESK. CDR3 in DNA: TGTGCCAGCAGCCAAGGGGGGGCAGCGAACACTGAAGCTTTCTTT. Its protein is CASSQGGAANTEAFF.

This clonotype was seen repeatedly, ten times or more. The rearrangement joins TRBV20-1 to TRBJ1-1, with D uncertain. Trimming took off 1 base at V and 2 bases at J, with 14 bases between the two ends. CDR1 is DFQATT and CDR2 is SNEGSKA in the germline V gene (reference sequence). The CDR3 is 15 amino acids. The CDR3 region has the DNA TGCAGTGCTAGAGGGTTTATGCTTGCTAACACTGAAGCTTTCTTT. This encodes CSARGFMLANTEAFF.

In this sample, this clonotype turned up a few times. The chain employs TRBV20-1 and TRBJ1-6; TRBD1 agrees at 9 bases. The CDR3 has 17 amino acids. The germline V gene encodes CDR1 DFQATT and CDR2 SNEGSKA (reference sequence). V dropped 5 bases and J dropped 4; count of bases not matched to a gene: 12. The CDR3 region has the DNA TGCAGTGCTCTTCCGGGACAGGGAGTCGCGTATAATTCACCCCTCCACTTT. Protein product: CSALPGQGVAYNSPLHF.

This clonotype has a count of ten or more. The chain links TRBV6-1 to TRBJ2-1; 12 bases agree with TRBD1. The J segment lost 7 bases and the V segment lost 6 bases, leaving 7 bases of the junction unmatched. The CDR3 spans 15 residues. Germline-derived CDR1 and CDR2 are MNHNS and SASEGT. The CDR3 DNA follows: TGTGCCAGCAGGGGGACAGGGGGCAGGTATAATGAGCAGTTCTTC. This encodes CASRGTGGRYNEQFF.

The CDR3, as DNA: TGTGCCAGCAGTATTATACAGGGATCGACCGGGGAGCTGTTTTTT. Encoded protein: CASSIIQGSTGELFF. The chain has TRBV28 and TRBJ2-2, with TRBD1 as a possible D gene (6 bases). Trimming left V 5 bases short and J 5 bases short, with 15 bases between. The CDR3 has 15 amino acids. Germline lookup yields CDR1 MDHEN and CDR2 SYDVKM.

This clonotype was seen a handful of times. One end of the junction varies from germline; a read error may be responsible. V usage is TRBV12-3 or TRBV12-4 and J usage is TRBJ2-7, with 7 bases identical to TRBD2. The CDR3 sequence is 14 residues long. CDR3 in DNA: TGTGCCAGCAGTCTAGCGGTAAGCTCCTACGAGCAGTACTTC. Protein: CASSLAVSSYEQYF.

This clonotype showed up many times. DNA of the CDR3: TGCAGTGCCGACGACAGGGTCCTAACCTACGAGCAGTACTTC. Its translation: CSADDRVLTYEQYF. The rearrangement links TRBV20-1 to TRBJ2-7; 7 positions match TRBD1. Per germline, CDR1 DFQATT and CDR2 SNEGSKA (reference sequence). This CDR3 region has 14 residues. After removal of 6 bases from V and 2 bases from J, the junction contained 10 bases not matched to a gene.

This clonotype was counted ten times or more. This chain links TRBV28 with TRBJ1-5; TRBD1 matches 9 bases. Losses at the gene ends were 5 bases for V and 5 bases for J; bases not matched to a gene: 7. Germline CDR1 MDHEN, CDR2 SYDVKM. The length of the CDR3 is 15 residues. CDR3 sequence reads: CASSLRQGDYQPQHF. For the CDR3, the DNA is TGTGCCAGCAGTCTTCGACAGGGGGATTATCAGCCCCAGCATTTT.

There are many counts of this clonotype. The chain employs TRBV2 and TRBJ1-5, with 12 bases matching TRBD1. Losses at the gene ends were 7 bases for V and 5 bases for J; bases not matched to a gene: 3. The CDR3 is 14 residues long. Germline CDR1 SNHLY, CDR2 FYNNEI. This chain's CDR3 is CASTGTGGDQPQHF. The DNA of the CDR3 is TGTGCCAGCACCGGGACAGGGGGCGATCAGCCCCAGCATTTT. The full variable domain, in which reference TRBV2 and TRBJ1-5 provide the parts outside the CDR3, is EPEVTQTPSHQVTQMGQEVILRCVPISNHLYFYWYRQILGQKVEFLVSFYNNEISEKSEIFDDQFSVERPDGSNFTLKIRSTKLEDSAMYFCASTGTGGDQPQHFGDGTRLSIL.

Points on this clonotype: A much larger clone sits a single nucleotide away, making a read error possible. The chain combines TRBV20-1 with TRBJ2-5; 7 nucleotides align to TRBD1. V gave up 1 base and J gave up 3 bases; unmatched junction bases: 11. The CDR3 sequence is 16 residues long. Germline V gene sequence: CDR1 DFQATT, CDR2 SNEGSKA (reference sequence). CDR3 bases: TGCAGTGCTAGAGGGCTGGGGTTCGGGACAGAAGAGACCCAGTACTTC. Protein sequence: CSARGLGFGTEETQYF.